This T cell receptor beta chain was sequenced for a study of blood T cells in healthy people across ages. Study outcomes and limitations: Roughly linearly, TCR beta diversity per million T cells fell as age increased.

This CDR3 is 17 amino acids long. The junction had 9 bases not matched to a gene; V was cut back by 3 bases and J by 7 bases. Germline V gene lookup returns CDR1 LNHNV and CDR2 YYDKDF (reference sequence). Primers used in a second PCR of roughly 7 to 11 cycles were a sample-barcoded 5' primer and a J-beta primer mix. MiXCR, run by TCRdb on the 5' RACE reads, gives a single entry per CDR3 protein. The top ten clones hold approximately 40% of a sample with more than 700,000 distinct CDR3 sequences, about 55% of them seen once. Turning to this clonotype: Its antigen remains unknown.

They isolated at least 6 million PBMCs from each sample. This receptor was obtained from a man older than 75 in good health. The V call is TRBV15, the J call TRBJ2-1; TRBD2 aligns across 13 bases. Sequencing used blood. CDR3 amino acids: CATSSGLAGAPGNEQFF. The CDR3 DNA reads TGTGCCACCAGCAGCGGACTAGCGGGAGCCCCGGGGAATGAGCAGTTCTTC.